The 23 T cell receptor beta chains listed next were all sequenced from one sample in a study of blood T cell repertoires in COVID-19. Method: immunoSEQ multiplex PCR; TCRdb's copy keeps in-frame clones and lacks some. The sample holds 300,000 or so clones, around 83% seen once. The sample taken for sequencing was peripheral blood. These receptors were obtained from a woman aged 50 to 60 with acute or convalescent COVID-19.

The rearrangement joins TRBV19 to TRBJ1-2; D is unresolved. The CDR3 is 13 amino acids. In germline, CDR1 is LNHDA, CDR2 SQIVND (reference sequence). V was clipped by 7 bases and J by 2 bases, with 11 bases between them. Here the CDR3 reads CASTFDKNYGYTF. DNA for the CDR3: TGTGCCAGTACCTTTGACAAGAACTATGGCTACACCTTC.

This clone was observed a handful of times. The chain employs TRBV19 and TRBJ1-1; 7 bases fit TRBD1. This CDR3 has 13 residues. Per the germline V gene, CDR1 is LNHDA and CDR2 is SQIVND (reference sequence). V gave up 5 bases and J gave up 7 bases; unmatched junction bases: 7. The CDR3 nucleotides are TGTGCCAGTAGTTTGAGCCGGGACAGTGAAGCTTTCTTT. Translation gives CASSLSRDSEAFF.

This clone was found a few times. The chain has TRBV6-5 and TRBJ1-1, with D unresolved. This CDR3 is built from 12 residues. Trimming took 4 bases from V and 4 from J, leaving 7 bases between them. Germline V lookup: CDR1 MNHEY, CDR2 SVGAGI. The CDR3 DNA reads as TGTGCCAGCAGTTTCGAGGGCACTGAAGCTTTCTTT. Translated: CASSFEGTEAFF.

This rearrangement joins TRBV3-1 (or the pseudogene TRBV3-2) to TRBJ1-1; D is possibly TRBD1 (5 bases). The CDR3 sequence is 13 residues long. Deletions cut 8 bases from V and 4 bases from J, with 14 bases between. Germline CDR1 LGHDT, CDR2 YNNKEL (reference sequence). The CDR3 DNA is TGTGCCAGCGGAGTGGGGGGAAGCACTGAAGCTTTCTTT. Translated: CASGVGGSTEAFF.

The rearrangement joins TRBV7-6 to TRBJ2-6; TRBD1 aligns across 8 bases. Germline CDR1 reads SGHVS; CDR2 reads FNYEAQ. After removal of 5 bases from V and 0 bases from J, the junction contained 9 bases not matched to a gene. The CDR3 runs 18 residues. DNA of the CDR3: TGTGCCAGCAGCCACACCGGGACAGGATACTCTGGGGCCAACGTCCTGACTTTC. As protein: CASSHTGTGYSGANVLTF.

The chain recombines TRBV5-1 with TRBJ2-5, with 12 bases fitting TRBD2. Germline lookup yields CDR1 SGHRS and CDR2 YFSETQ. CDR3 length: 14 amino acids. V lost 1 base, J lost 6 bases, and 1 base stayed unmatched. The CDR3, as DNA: TGCGCCAGCAGCTTGACTAGCGGGGGGAAGACCCAGTACTTC. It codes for CASSLTSGGKTQYF.

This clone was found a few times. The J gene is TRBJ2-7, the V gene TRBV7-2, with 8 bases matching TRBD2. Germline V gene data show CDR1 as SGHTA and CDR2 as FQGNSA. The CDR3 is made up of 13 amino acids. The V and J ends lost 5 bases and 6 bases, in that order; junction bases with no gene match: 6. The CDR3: CASSLREGSEQYV. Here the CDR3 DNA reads TGTGCCAGCAGCCTCCGGGAGGGGTCCGAGCAGTACGTC.

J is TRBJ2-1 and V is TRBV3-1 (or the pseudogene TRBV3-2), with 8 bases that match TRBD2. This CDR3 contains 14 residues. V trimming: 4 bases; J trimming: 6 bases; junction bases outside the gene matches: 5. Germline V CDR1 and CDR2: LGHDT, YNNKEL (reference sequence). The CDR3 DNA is TGTGCCAGCAGCCCGAGCGGGAGCGCCAATGAGCAGTTCTTC. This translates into CASSPSGSANEQFF.

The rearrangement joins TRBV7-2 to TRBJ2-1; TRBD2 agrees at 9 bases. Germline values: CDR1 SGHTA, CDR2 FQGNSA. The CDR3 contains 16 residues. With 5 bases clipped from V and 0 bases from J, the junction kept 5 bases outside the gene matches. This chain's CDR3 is CASSIGRGGSYNEQFF. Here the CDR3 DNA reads TGTGCCAGCAGCATCGGGCGGGGGGGCTCCTACAATGAGCAGTTCTTC.

DNA of the CDR3: TGCAGCGTTAAAGCGGGGAATGAGCAGTTCTTC. It translates to CSVKAGNEQFF. The gene calls are TRBV29-1 and TRBJ2-1, with 7 bases lining up with TRBD2. The CDR3 runs 11 residues. Germline CDR1 reads SQVTM; CDR2 reads ANQGSEA. V was clipped by 5 bases and J by 7 bases; unmatched bases: 2.

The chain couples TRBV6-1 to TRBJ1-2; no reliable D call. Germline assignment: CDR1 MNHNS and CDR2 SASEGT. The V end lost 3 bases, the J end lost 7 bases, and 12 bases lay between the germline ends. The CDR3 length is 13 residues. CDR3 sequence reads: CASSDPGLSGYTF. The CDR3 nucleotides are TGTGCCAGCAGTGACCCAGGCCTCTCTGGCTACACCTTC.

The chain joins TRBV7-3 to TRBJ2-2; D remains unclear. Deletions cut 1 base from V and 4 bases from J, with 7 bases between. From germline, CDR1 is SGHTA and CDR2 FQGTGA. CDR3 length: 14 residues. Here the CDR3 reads CASSLIRSTGELFF. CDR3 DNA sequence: TGTGCCAGCAGCTTAATTCGTAGCACCGGGGAGCTGTTTTTT.

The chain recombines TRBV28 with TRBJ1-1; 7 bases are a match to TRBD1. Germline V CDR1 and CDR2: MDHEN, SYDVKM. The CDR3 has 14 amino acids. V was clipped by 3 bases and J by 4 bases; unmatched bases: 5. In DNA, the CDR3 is TGTGCCAGCAGTTTCCGAGGGGGCGGCACTGAAGCTTTCTTT. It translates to CASSFRGGGTEAFF.

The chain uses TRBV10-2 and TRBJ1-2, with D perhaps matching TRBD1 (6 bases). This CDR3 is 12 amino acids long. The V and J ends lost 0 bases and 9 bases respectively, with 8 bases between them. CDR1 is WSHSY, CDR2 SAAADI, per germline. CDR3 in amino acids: CASSESRDSYTF. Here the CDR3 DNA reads TGCGCCAGCAGTGAGTCCCGGGACAGCTACACCTTC.

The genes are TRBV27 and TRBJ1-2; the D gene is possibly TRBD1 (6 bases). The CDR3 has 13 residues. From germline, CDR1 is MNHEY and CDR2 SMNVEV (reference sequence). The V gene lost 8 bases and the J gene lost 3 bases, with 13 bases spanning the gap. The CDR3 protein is CASSPSGDYGYTF. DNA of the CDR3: TGTGCCAGCTCCCCTTCAGGGGACTATGGCTACACCTTC.

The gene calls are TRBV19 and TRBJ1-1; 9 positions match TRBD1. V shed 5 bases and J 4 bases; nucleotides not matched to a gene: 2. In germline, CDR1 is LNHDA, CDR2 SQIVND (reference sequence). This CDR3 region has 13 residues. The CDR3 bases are TGTGCCAGTAGTTTGGACAGGGGCACTGAAGCTTTCTTT. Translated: CASSLDRGTEAFF. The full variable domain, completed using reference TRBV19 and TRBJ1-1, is DGGITQSPKYLFRKEGQNVTLSCEQNLNHDAMYWYRQDPGQGLRLIYYSQIVNDFQKGDIAEGYSVSREKKESFPLTVTSAQKNPTAFYLCASSLDRGTEAFFGQGTRLTVV.

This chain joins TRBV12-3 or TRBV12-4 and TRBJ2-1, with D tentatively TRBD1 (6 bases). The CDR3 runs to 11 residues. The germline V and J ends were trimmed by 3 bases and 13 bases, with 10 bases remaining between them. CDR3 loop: CASSFRTEQFF. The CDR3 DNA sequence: TGTGCCAGCAGTTTCCGGACAGAACAGTTCTTC.

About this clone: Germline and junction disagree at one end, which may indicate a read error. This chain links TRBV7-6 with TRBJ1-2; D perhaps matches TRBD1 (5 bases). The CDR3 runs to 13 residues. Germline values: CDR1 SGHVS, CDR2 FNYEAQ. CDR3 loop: CASSLEGRDGYTF. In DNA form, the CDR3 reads TGTGCCAGCAGCTTAGAAGGCAGGGATGGATACACCTTC.

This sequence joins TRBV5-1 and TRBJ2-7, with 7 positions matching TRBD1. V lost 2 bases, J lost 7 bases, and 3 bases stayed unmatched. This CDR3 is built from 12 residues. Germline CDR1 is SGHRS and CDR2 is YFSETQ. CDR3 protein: CASSFTGAEQYV. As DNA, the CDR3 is TGCGCCAGCAGCTTTACAGGGGCGGAGCAGTACGTC.

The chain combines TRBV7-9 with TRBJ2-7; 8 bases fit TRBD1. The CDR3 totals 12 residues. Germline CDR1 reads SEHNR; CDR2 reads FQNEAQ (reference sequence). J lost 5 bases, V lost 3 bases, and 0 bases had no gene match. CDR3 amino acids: CASSLTGDEQYF. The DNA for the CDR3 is TGTGCCAGCAGCTTGACAGGGGACGAGCAGTACTTC. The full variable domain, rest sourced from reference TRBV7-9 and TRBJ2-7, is DTGVSQNPRHKITKRGQNVTFRCDPISEHNRLYWYRQTLGQGPEFLTYFQNEAQLEKSRLLSDRFSAERPKGSFSTLEIQRTEQGDSAMYLCASSLTGDEQYFGPGTRLTVT.

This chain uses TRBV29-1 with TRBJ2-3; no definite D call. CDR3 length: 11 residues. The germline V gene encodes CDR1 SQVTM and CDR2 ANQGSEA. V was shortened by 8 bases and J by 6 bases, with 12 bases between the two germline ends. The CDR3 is CSPRFGDTQYF. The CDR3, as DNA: TGCAGCCCAAGATTCGGGGATACGCAGTATTTT.

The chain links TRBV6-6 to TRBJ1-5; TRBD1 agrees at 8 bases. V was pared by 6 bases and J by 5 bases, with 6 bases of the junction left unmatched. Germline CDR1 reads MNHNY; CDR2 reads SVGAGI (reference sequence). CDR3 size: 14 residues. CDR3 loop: CASSWTGRDQPQHF. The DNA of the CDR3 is TGTGCCAGCAGCTGGACAGGGAGGGATCAGCCCCAGCATTTT.

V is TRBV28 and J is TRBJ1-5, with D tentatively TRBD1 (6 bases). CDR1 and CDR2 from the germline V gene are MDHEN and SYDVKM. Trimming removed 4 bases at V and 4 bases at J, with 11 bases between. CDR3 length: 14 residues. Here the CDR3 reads CASSSGTQNQPQHF. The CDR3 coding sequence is TGTGCCAGCAGTTCCGGGACACAGAATCAGCCCCAGCATTTT.